The subject of this entry is one T cell receptor beta chain. This specimen comes from a study of blood T cell repertoires in COVID-19. Across the study: PBMCs, B-cell-depleted T cells, or T cells provided the cDNA or gDNA that made up the material.

Methods used by the authors: Nucleated cell number was recorded as an estimate derived from reference gene primer amplification. Generated by immunoSEQ multiplex PCR, the TCRdb table keeps only in-frame clones and is missing some. Clone size and the V and J calls come from that table; the DNA yielded D and trimming. The data hold about 140,000 clones, with over 70% observed a single time. This CDR3 has 14 amino acids. The V end lost 4 bases, the J end lost 3 bases, and 13 bases lay between the germline ends. Germline V gene lookup returns CDR1 SQVTM and CDR2 ANQGSEA. Material: peripheral blood. The V gene is TRBV29-1, the J gene TRBJ2-4; possible D gene TRBD2, 5 bases. The source of this sequence is a man between 60 and 70 years old with active or convalescent COVID-19. The CDR3 DNA is TGCAGCGTTGCCCTGGGCAGCGGCAAAAACATTCAGTACTTC. It codes for CSVALGSGKNIQYF.